The 17 T cell receptor beta chains below all came from one sample that was sequenced in a study of blood T cell repertoires in COVID-19. Produced via immunoSEQ multiplex PCR; TCRdb's table is partial and in-frame only. The sample includes about 310,000 clones, about 89% of them seen just once. The sample was PBMCs or T cells enriched from blood (not recorded which). The receptors here all came from a woman in her 40s who had recovered from COVID-19.

The chain recombines TRBV7-8 with TRBJ1-2, with a weak D call TRBD1 (6 bases). Germline V gives CDR1 SGHVS, CDR2 FQNEAQ. CDR3 size: 11 residues. Trimming pared 4 bases from V and 9 bases from J, leaving 9 bases between. The CDR3 sequence is CASSSTGSYTF. The CDR3 DNA follows: TGTGCCAGCAGCTCAACAGGGAGCTACACCTTC.

J is TRBJ2-1 and V is TRBV4-2, with TRBD2 matching 10 bases. V shed 0 bases and J 3 bases; nucleotides not matched to a gene: 8. This CDR3 is 18 amino acids long. CDR1 LGHNA and CDR2 YNFKEQ come from the germline V gene. The CDR3 coding sequence is TGTGCCAGCAGCCAAGATGGCCTAGCGGGAGATGGCTACAATGAGCAGTTCTTC. Translating it yields CASSQDGLAGDGYNEQFF.

This chain joins TRBV2 and TRBJ2-1; 14 bases map to TRBD2. The CDR3 is made up of 20 amino acids. J lost 6 bases, V lost 5 bases, and 18 bases had no gene match. CDR1 and CDR2 from the germline V gene are SNHLY and FYNNEI. CDR3 region: CASSHGTGTSGRGIGNEQFF. The CDR3 region has the DNA TGTGCCAGCAGTCACGGGACAGGGACTAGCGGGAGAGGAATAGGCAATGAGCAGTTCTTC. The full variable domain, in which reference TRBV2 and TRBJ2-1 provide the parts outside the CDR3, is EPEVTQTPSHQVTQMGQEVILRCVPISNHLYFYWYRQILGQKVEFLVSFYNNEISEKSEIFDDQFSVERPDGSNFTLKIRSTKLEDSAMYFCASSHGTGTSGRGIGNEQFFGPGTRLTVL.

The chain recombines TRBV24-1 with TRBJ1-2, with TRBD1 as a possible D gene (5 bases). CDR1 and CDR2 from the germline V gene are KGHDR and SFDVKD. The CDR3 loop spans 13 amino acids. V lost 10 bases and J 7 bases, leaving 18 bases between the germline ends. The DNA for the CDR3 is TGTGCCACATCTTTCGGAGGGGCTGGTGGCTACACCTTC. Encoded protein: CATSFGGAGGYTF.

V is TRBV3-1 (or the pseudogene TRBV3-2) and J is TRBJ2-3; D may be TRBD2 (7 bases). CDR3 length: 15 amino acids. V shed 4 bases and J shed 4 bases, with 15 bases lying between them. The V gene's germline CDR1 is LGHDT and CDR2 YNNKEL (reference sequence). The CDR3 loop is CASSRTRGGADTQYF. Written as DNA, the CDR3 is TGTGCCAGCAGCCGTACAAGGGGGGGGGCAGATACGCAGTATTTT.

The chain carries TRBV27 and TRBJ1-6; 10 nucleotides align to TRBD1. Looked up from germline, CDR1 is MNHEY and CDR2 is SMNVEV (reference sequence). Trimming cost V 3 bases and J 10 bases; bases outside gene matches: 6. This CDR3 has 15 amino acids. The CDR3 loop reads CASSFLGTGESPLHF. CDR3 nucleotides: TGTGCCAGCAGTTTCCTCGGGACAGGGGAGTCACCCCTCCACTTT.

The chain joins TRBV27 to TRBJ2-5, with a tentative D call TRBD2 (5 bases). This CDR3 spans 14 amino acids. Trimming pared 3 bases from V and 5 bases from J, leaving 13 bases between. Germline CDR1 and CDR2: MNHEY and SMNVEV (reference sequence). The CDR3 nucleotides are TGTGCCAGCAGTTTCTGGGGTTCGGGGGAGACCCAGTACTTC. The encoded protein is CASSFWGSGETQYF.

The chain links TRBV10-3 to TRBJ2-7; D may be TRBD2 (6 bases). The germline V gene encodes CDR1 ENHRY and CDR2 SYGVKD. The V gene lost 8 bases and the J gene lost 4 bases, with 12 bases spanning the gap. The CDR3 totals 12 residues. This CDR3 is CAISRDSYEQYF. CDR3 DNA sequence: TGTGCCATCTCGCGGGACTCGTACGAGCAGTACTTC.

The chain joins TRBV5-1 to TRBJ1-3, with D unresolved. Germline V gene data show CDR1 as SGHRS and CDR2 as YFSETQ. This CDR3 is 14 amino acids long. The V gene lost 4 bases and the J gene lost 0 bases, with 8 bases spanning the gap. The CDR3 nucleotides are TGCGCCAGCAGCCCTGCAGTCTCTGGAAACACCATATATTTT. Protein product: CASSPAVSGNTIYF.

The rearrangement links TRBV30 to TRBJ1-5; D call uncertain. V shed 5 bases and J shed 2 bases, with 13 bases lying between them. Germline CDR1 reads GTSNPN; CDR2 reads SVGIG (reference sequence). The CDR3 covers 14 residues. The CDR3 region is CAWGSEVGNQPQHF. CDR3 sequence (DNA): TGTGCCTGGGGGTCTGAGGTAGGCAATCAGCCCCAGCATTTT.

The chain is built from TRBV6-5 and TRBJ2-2; 8 bases line up with TRBD2. V lost 6 bases to trimming and J lost 6 bases; unmatched junction nucleotides: 3. Germline V lookup: CDR1 MNHEY, CDR2 SVGAGI. The length of the CDR3 is 13 residues. This chain's CDR3 is CASRQTSAGELFF. The DNA for the CDR3 is TGTGCCAGCAGGCAGACTAGCGCCGGGGAGCTGTTTTTT.

The chain couples TRBV6-5 to TRBJ1-2, with D possibly matching TRBD1 (6 bases). The germline CDR1 and CDR2 sequences are MNHEY and SVGAGI. Trimming cost V 5 bases and J 4 bases, with 14 bases left between them. The CDR3 extends over 14 amino acids. The DNA for the CDR3 is TGTGCCAGCAGTCCCATCAGGGGTCTCTATGGCTACACCTTC. Its translation: CASSPIRGLYGYTF.

This clone was picked up one time. The gene calls are TRBV6-2 or TRBV6-3 and TRBJ2-7; possibly TRBD1 for D (5 bases). CDR1 and CDR2 from the germline V gene are MNHEY and SVGEGT. The CDR3 covers 13 residues. Trimming pared 5 bases from V and 2 bases from J, leaving 10 bases between. The CDR3 here is CASSKTAPYEQYF. In DNA, the CDR3 is TGTGCCAGCAGTAAGACAGCCCCCTACGAGCAGTACTTC.

The chain couples TRBV18 to TRBJ2-1; 7 bases are a match to TRBD1. Unmatched junction bases numbered 1, after V lost 4 bases and J lost 4 bases. There are 13 residues in the CDR3. Germline V gene data show CDR1 as KGHSH and CDR2 as LQKENI. This chain's CDR3 is CASSLDRYNEQFF. The CDR3 nucleotides are TGTGCCAGCTCACTGGACAGGTACAATGAGCAGTTCTTC.

This chain connects TRBV29-1 to TRBJ2-1; 10 positions match TRBD1. The CDR3 is 15 amino acids. V lost 7 bases to trimming and J lost 5 bases; unmatched junction nucleotides: 11. Germline loops: CDR1 SQVTM, CDR2 ANQGSEA. This chain's CDR3 is CSAPTGGAPDNEQFF. CDR3 sequence (DNA): TGCAGCGCCCCGACAGGGGGCGCCCCGGACAATGAGCAGTTCTTC.

This CDR3 is CASSLALDSVNYGYTF. CDR3 nucleotide sequence: TGTGCCAGCAGCTTGGCCTTGGACAGTGTAAACTATGGCTACACCTTC. J is TRBJ1-2 and V is TRBV5-4; perhaps TRBD1 as D (6 bases). Trimming removed 0 bases from V and 2 bases from J, with 14 bases in between. CDR3 length: 16 residues. The germline gives CDR1 SGHNT, CDR2 YYREEE (reference sequence).

As regards this clone: Other DNA sequences in the sample encode the same CDR3. The V gene is TRBV20-1, the J gene TRBJ2-1; 8 positions match TRBD2. V trimming: 3 bases; J trimming: 3 bases; junction bases outside the gene matches: 4. The CDR3 runs to 14 residues. Germline V gene lookup returns CDR1 DFQATT and CDR2 SNEGSKA (reference sequence). The CDR3, as DNA: TGCAGTGCTAGTTTGGCGGGGGGCTACAATGAGCAGTTCTTC. As protein: CSASLAGGYNEQFF.